This TCR beta chain was sequenced in a study of T cell repertoires in cytomegalovirus infection. Using its own MiXCR run on the reads, TCRdb lists one record per CDR3 protein. Of about 770,000 distinct CDR3 sequences listed, about 27% are singletons. This clonotype showed up just a few times. Its antigen is still unknown. The material sequenced was cultured CD8+ T cells from PBMCs, taken from culture after CMV antigen stimulation. The clonotype was recovered from a human donor in good health (CMV status not recorded). Some clones in this sample may be carry-over from other donors' samples.

Here the CDR3 reads CASSLYRGDTEAFF. Written as DNA, the CDR3 is TGTGCCAGCAGTTTATACCGAGGGGACACTGAAGCTTTCTTT. This chain joins TRBV27 and TRBJ1-1; D possibly corresponds to TRBD1 (5 bases). This CDR3 has 14 residues. The V end was cut by 1 base, the J end by 3 bases, with 9 bases between. Germline V lookup: CDR1 MNHEY, CDR2 SMNVEV (reference sequence).